The rows below give T cell receptor beta chains drawn from one sample of a study of blood T cell repertoires in COVID-19. The assay was immunoSEQ multiplex PCR, and TCRdb's table has in-frame clones only and misses some. The sample includes 150,000 to 200,000 clones, approximately 78% seen only once; the top ten take roughly a tenth. The specimen was peripheral blood. These receptors were collected from a human donor in a cohort sampled during active COVID-19. CDR3s include the opening cysteine and the closing phenylalanine or tryptophan. The D gene is left open where the match is weak. Size is stated for part of the rows, as once, few or many counts, or as a class when the clone is expanded.

>.|.|TRBJ1-2|TRBV18
TGTGCCAGCACCTCTCAGACGGGAACCTATGGCTACACCTTC
CASTSQTGTYGYTF
>.|.|TRBJ2-2|TRBV4-3
TGCGCCAGCTCTGCTAGCAGGAACACCGGGGAGCTGTTTTTT
CASSASRNTGELFF
>.|.|TRBJ1-4|TRBV28
TGTGCCAGCAGTTTAGGGCCTAATGAAAAACTGTTTTTT
CASSLGPNEKLFF
>.|.|TRBJ1-1|TRBV5-1
TGCGCCAGCAGCTTTGACGGAGCGAACACTGAAGCTTTCTTT
CASSFDGANTEAFF
>.|TRBD1|TRBJ2-7|TRBV7-6
TGTGCCAGCAGCCCCGGACAGGGCCTCTCCTACGAGCAGTACTTC
CASSPGQGLSYEQYF
>.|.|TRBJ2-5|TRBV27
TGTGCCAGCAGTCTAGGGGGGACCCAGTACTTC
CASSLGGTQYF
>few|.|TRBJ1-6|TRBV6-6
TGTGCCAGCCAGACAGGAGAAGATTCACCCCTCCACTTT
CASQTGEDSPLHF
>.|TRBD2|TRBJ2-7|TRBV5-8
TGTGCCAGCAGCTTGGTCGGGAGGGGCCCCTACGAGCAGTACTTC
CASSLVGRGPYEQYF
>.|.|TRBJ1-2|TRBV27
TGTGCCAGCAGTTCCAGAGGTCAATACTATGGCTACACCTTC
CASSSRGQYYGYTF
>.|TRBD1|TRBJ2-1|TRBV7-9
TGTGCCAGCAGCCATGGGACAGGGAGCTACAATGAGCAGTTCTTC
CASSHGTGSYNEQFF
>once|.|TRBJ2-2|TRBV11-3
TGTGCCAGCAGCTTAGAATTAGATGTTCGGCGGGGTGAGAACACCGGGGAGCTGTTTTTT
CASSLELDVRRGENTGELFF
>.|.|TRBJ2-1|TRBV18
TGTGCCAGCTCACCACCGTTTTCCGGGATGGGCGGTGAGCAGTTCTTC
CASSPPFSGMGGEQFF
>.|.|TRBJ1-1|TRBV4-3
TGCGCCAGCAGCCAAGAGTTTTTTAAAAACACTGAAGCTTTCTTT
CASSQEFFKNTEAFF
>.|TRBD2|TRBJ2-7|TRBV3-1/TRBV3-2
TGTGCCAGCAGCCCGGTCCTTAGCGGGAGGAAGGGCGACGAGCAGTACTTC
CASSPVLSGRKGDEQYF
>.|TRBD2|TRBJ2-5|TRBV5-6
TGTGCCAGCAGCTTGGTAGCGGGGGGGCAAGAGACCCAGTACTTC
CASSLVAGGQETQYF
>.|.|TRBJ1-1|TRBV19
TGTGCCAGTAGTATGGGGGGTACGAACACTGAAGCTTTCTTT
CASSMGGTNTEAFF
>.|.|TRBJ2-1|TRBV10-3
TGTGCCATCAGGGGGGACAGGGGAGAGACTAGCGGATACAATGAGCAGTTCTTC
CAIRGDRGETSGYNEQFF
>.|TRBD1|TRBJ2-7|TRBV7-2
TGTGCCAGCAGCTTAGCAGGGGGCTTTCTCGAGCAGTACTTC
CASSLAGGFLEQYF
>.|.|TRBJ2-7|TRBV30
TGTGCCTGGAGTGTATGGCGTGCGGGAACAGCCTACGAGCAGTACTTC
CAWSVWRAGTAYEQYF
>.|.|TRBJ1-2|TRBV27
TGTGCCAGCAGTAGCTCAGGGTTGGATGGCTACACCTTC
CASSSSGLDGYTF
>.|TRBD1|TRBJ2-5|TRBV5-1
TGCGCCAGCAGCCCTGGGACAGGGAGGGAGACCCAGTACTTC
CASSPGTGRETQYF
>.|.|TRBJ1-2|TRBV6-6
TGTGCCAGCATTAGGGGACAAGGAAGATATGGCTACACCTTC
CASIRGQGRYGYTF
>.|.|TRBJ2-5|TRBV7-3
TGTGCCAGCAGCTCTGGGGGGGCCCAAGAGACCCAGTACTTC
CASSSGGAQETQYF
>.|TRBD2|TRBJ2-3|TRBV29-1
TGCAGCGTTGAAGCTTCAAGCGGGGGCCCTCCCGGGGATACGCAGTATTTT
CSVEASSGGPPGDTQYF
>.|.|TRBJ2-1|TRBV12-3/TRBV12-4
TGTGCCAGCAGTTTGACGGGGGTGAGTGAGCAGTTCTTC
CASSLTGVSEQFF
>.|TRBD2|TRBJ2-3|TRBV9
TGTGCCAGCAGCGTGGGACTAGCGGAGAATACGCAGTATTTT
CASSVGLAENTQYF
>.|TRBD1|TRBJ2-5|TRBV6-5
TGTGCCAGTGACAGGGGGTACGAGACCCAGTACTTC
CASDRGYETQYF
>.|TRBD2|TRBJ2-1|TRBV5-6
TGTGCCAGCAGCACGACTGGCGGGGGATACAATGAGCAGTTCTTC
CASSTTGGGYNEQFF
>.|.|TRBJ1-5|TRBV27
TGTGCCAGCAGTTCAGAACGTAGCAATCAGCCCCAGCATTTT
CASSSERSNQPQHF
>.|.|TRBJ2-1|TRBV6-2/TRBV6-3
TGTGCCAGCAGCCGGCGGAGATACAATGAGCAGTTCTTC
CASSRRRYNEQFF
>.|TRBD1|TRBJ1-1|TRBV18
TGTGCCAGCTCACTCGGACAGGTGAACACTGAAGCTTTCTTT
CASSLGQVNTEAFF
>.|.|TRBJ1-6|TRBV2
TGTGCCAGCAGTGAAGAGGGGCCGAATAATTCACCCCTCCACTTT
CASSEEGPNNSPLHF
>.|TRBD1|TRBJ1-2|TRBV7-6
TGTGCCAGCAGCTTAGGAGACAGGGGTCAATATGGCTACACCTTC
CASSLGDRGQYGYTF
>.|.|TRBJ2-2|TRBV6-2/TRBV6-3
TGTGCCAGCAGTTACTCCGGTTTTGACACCGGGGAGCTGTTTTTT
CASSYSGFDTGELFF
>.|.|TRBJ1-1|TRBV6-1
TGTGCCAGCAGTGAAGCCACAGGGTCCCCTGAAGCTTTCTTT
CASSEATGSPEAFF
>.|.|TRBJ2-7|TRBV11-3
TGTGCCAGCAGCTTAGATGCTGGCGGTTCCTACGAGCAGTACTTC
CASSLDAGGSYEQYF
>.|TRBD1|TRBJ1-1|TRBV4-3
TGCGCCAGCAGCCAAGAGACAGGGGCTGAAGCTTTCTTT
CASSQETGAEAFF
>.|.|TRBJ1-2|TRBV4-3
TGCGCCAGCAGCCAAGACATTGGCCAGGGCAGGAGCTACACCTTC
CASSQDIGQGRSYTF
>.|TRBD1|TRBJ1-3|TRBV10-1
TGCGCCAGACTGGGGGGACAGGGGGCTTCGGAAGGAAACACCATATATTTT
CARLGGQGASEGNTIYF
>.|.|TRBJ2-1|TRBV5-1
TGCGCCAGCAGCTTGAAGCTCACCGGCTACAATGAGCAGTTCTTC
CASSLKLTGYNEQFF
>.|.|TRBJ1-1|TRBV19
TGTGCCAGTAGTCAAAAAGTGAGGGGGAATGAAGCTTTCTTT
CASSQKVRGNEAFF
>few|TRBD1|TRBJ2-2|TRBV7-8
TGTGCCAGCAGCCCAAGGGTCCGACAGGGCGGGGAGCTGTTTTTT
CASSPRVRQGGELFF
>.|TRBD2|TRBJ2-7|TRBV18
TGTGCCAGCTCGGCGATAGCGGGACTAGACGAGCAGTACTTC
CASSAIAGLDEQYF
>.|.|TRBJ1-3|TRBV6-6
TGTGCCAGCAGTTACTCGTCCCCCAAGGGAGACACCATATATTTT
CASSYSSPKGDTIYF
>.|TRBD1|TRBJ1-4|TRBV30
TGTGCCTTAGACAGGGGTGCTAATGAAAAACTGTTTTTT
CALDRGANEKLFF
>.|.|TRBJ1-2|TRBV7-2
TGTGCCAGCAGCTCAAACTCCCGGGAGCCTGGCTACACCTTC
CASSSNSREPGYTF
>.|.|TRBJ1-5|TRBV2
TGTGCCAGCAGTGATGGTAGGGGCGGATTTCAGCCCCAGCATTTT
CASSDGRGGFQPQHF
>once|.|TRBJ1-1|TRBV18
TGTGCCAGCTCAGCAGGGACACAAGCTTTCTTT
CASSAGTQAFF
>.|.|TRBJ1-1|TRBV13
TGTGCCAGCAGCTTAGGAGGGGTAGAAGCTTTCTTT
CASSLGGVEAFF
>.|TRBD1|TRBJ2-7|TRBV6-5
TGTGCCAGCAGCCTTATTCCGGGACAGACCTACGAGCAGTACTTC
CASSLIPGQTYEQYF
>.|.|TRBJ2-1|TRBV5-4
TGTGCCAGCAGCTTGTGGGAGCGGGTTCTTTCCTACAATGAGCAGTTCTTC
CASSLWERVLSYNEQFF
>.|TRBD2|TRBJ2-5|TRBV6-2/TRBV6-3
TGTGCCAGCAGTTACTCGGGTTTTGGACTAGCGACGGAGACCCAGTACTTC
CASSYSGFGLATETQYF
>.|.|TRBJ1-5|TRBV6-6
TGTGCCAGCAGCACGGGGGGGATTCGGAATCAGCCCCAGCATTTT
CASSTGGIRNQPQHF